The rows below give T cell receptor beta chains drawn from one sample of a study of T cells in Graves' hyperthyroidism and ophthalmopathy. TCRdb used MiXCR to reprocess the multiplex PCR reads, holding one entry per CDR3 protein. The sample lists hundreds of thousands of distinct CDR3 sequences, around 15% occurring once. The sample comprised blood. The receptor set was obtained from a woman in her sixties with Graves' ophthalmopathy. CDR3s include the opening cysteine and the closing phenylalanine or tryptophan. The order of the fields is J gene, D gene, clone size, V gene, CDR3 DNA, CDR3 protein. D genes are given only for firm matches. The size field is filled for only some rows; it gives once, few, many or a size class.

J gene: TRBJ2-5; D gene: TRBD2; clone size: many; V gene: TRBV6-2/TRBV6-3; CDR3 DNA: TGTGCCAGCAGCCAGTACGGGACTAGCGGGACCTCGGGGACCCAGTACTTC; CDR3 protein: CASSQYGTSGTSGTQYF
J gene: TRBJ2-2; D gene: TRBD1; clone size: many; V gene: TRBV6-1; CDR3 DNA: TGTGCCAGCAGTCCGGGACAGGTTCACGGGGAGCTGTTTTTT; CDR3 protein: CASSPGQVHGELFF
J gene: TRBJ2-1; D gene: -; clone size: -; V gene: TRBV5-1; CDR3 DNA: TGCGCCAGCAGCGGCGGGACTGGATACAATGAGCAGTTCTTC; CDR3 protein: CASSGGTGYNEQFF
J gene: TRBJ2-5; D gene: TRBD2; clone size: few; V gene: TRBV5-1; CDR3 DNA: TGCGCCAGCAGCTTGGGGGTATCTAGCGGCAAAGAGACCCAGTACTTC; CDR3 protein: CASSLGVSSGKETQYF
J gene: TRBJ2-1; D gene: -; clone size: many; V gene: TRBV5-1; CDR3 DNA: TGCGCCAGCAGCTTACAGGGTTATTTGGATGAGCAGTTCTTC; CDR3 protein: CASSLQGYLDEQFF
J gene: TRBJ1-6; D gene: TRBD1; clone size: many; V gene: TRBV6-1; CDR3 DNA: TGTGCCAGCAGTCCTCCGGGACAGGGGATCCCCCTCCACTTT; CDR3 protein: CASSPPGQGIPLHF
J gene: TRBJ2-5; D gene: TRBD1; clone size: -; V gene: TRBV7-9; CDR3 DNA: TGTGCCAGCAGCTTAGCAGGACAGGGGGCAGGGGAGACCCAGTACTTC; CDR3 protein: CASSLAGQGAGETQYF
J gene: TRBJ2-3; D gene: TRBD2; clone size: many; V gene: TRBV5-1; CDR3 DNA: TGCGCCAGCAGCTTCCAAGCGGGAGCCACAGATACGCAGTATTTT; CDR3 protein: CASSFQAGATDTQYF
J gene: TRBJ2-5; D gene: -; clone size: many; V gene: TRBV28; CDR3 DNA: TGTGCCAGCAGTTTGGTTTTTGGGGGCGGGTTCCAAGAGACCCAGTACTTC; CDR3 protein: CASSLVFGGGFQETQYF
J gene: TRBJ2-1; D gene: -; clone size: many; V gene: TRBV30; CDR3 DNA: TGTGCCTGGAGTCTTCGGGCGGCGTATGACTACAATGAGCAGTTCTTC; CDR3 protein: CAWSLRAAYDYNEQFF
J gene: TRBJ1-2; D gene: -; clone size: few; V gene: TRBV28; CDR3 DNA: TGTGCCATCAGAGGGGTTTCGGATGGCTACACCTTC; CDR3 protein: CAIRGVSDGYTF
J gene: TRBJ2-1; D gene: TRBD2; clone size: -; V gene: TRBV5-1; CDR3 DNA: TGCGCCAGCAGCTTGGGAATAGCGGGAGGCCCGTACAATGAGCAGTTCTTC; CDR3 protein: CASSLGIAGGPYNEQFF
J gene: TRBJ1-6; D gene: -; clone size: many; V gene: TRBV20-1; CDR3 DNA: TGCAGTGCTAGAGATCGGGGGGCCGTTTCACCCCTCCACTTT; CDR3 protein: CSARDRGAVSPLHF
J gene: TRBJ2-7; D gene: -; clone size: many; V gene: TRBV28; CDR3 DNA: TGTGCCAGCAGTTTCAGGGGGGCCTACGAGCAGTACTTC; CDR3 protein: CASSFRGAYEQYF
J gene: TRBJ2-1; D gene: TRBD2; clone size: few; V gene: TRBV6-2/TRBV6-3; CDR3 DNA: TGTGCCAGCAGCCCAGGACTAGCGGGAGAGAATGAGCAGTTCTTC; CDR3 protein: CASSPGLAGENEQFF
J gene: TRBJ1-2; D gene: TRBD1; clone size: many; V gene: TRBV27; CDR3 DNA: TGTGCCAGCAGTCCATTGACAGGGAACTATGGCTACACCTTC; CDR3 protein: CASSPLTGNYGYTF
J gene: TRBJ1-1; D gene: -; clone size: many; V gene: TRBV20-1; CDR3 DNA: TGCAGTGCTTCGAAGACAGGCGCCACTGAAGCTTTCTTT; CDR3 protein: CSASKTGATEAFF
J gene: TRBJ2-3; D gene: TRBD1; clone size: many; V gene: TRBV10-3; CDR3 DNA: TGTGCCATCAGTGGAGGACAGGACACAGATACGCAGTATTTT; CDR3 protein: CAISGGQDTDTQYF
J gene: TRBJ1-5; D gene: -; clone size: many; V gene: TRBV3-1; CDR3 DNA: TGTGCCAGCAGCCGCGTCAGGGATTCGCGGCCCCAGCATTTT; CDR3 protein: CASSRVRDSRPQHF
J gene: TRBJ2-7; D gene: TRBD2; clone size: many; V gene: TRBV12-3/TRBV12-4; CDR3 DNA: TGTGCCAGCAGTTTGTCGGGCGGGAGAATGGCCCACGAGCAGTACTTC; CDR3 protein: CASSLSGGRMAHEQYF
J gene: TRBJ2-1; D gene: TRBD2; clone size: many; V gene: TRBV12-5; CDR3 DNA: TGTGCTAGTGGTTTGGCCCCCCCGTGGCGGGAGGTCTACAATGAGCAGTTCTTC; CDR3 protein: CASGLAPPWREVYNEQFF
J gene: TRBJ2-1; D gene: -; clone size: -; V gene: TRBV19; CDR3 DNA: TGTGCCAGCAACGGACGAGTCTACAATGAGCAGTTCTTC; CDR3 protein: CASNGRVYNEQFF
J gene: TRBJ2-5; D gene: -; clone size: many; V gene: TRBV3-1; CDR3 DNA: TGTGCCAGCAGCCAAGTTGGGGTAACGGGAGAGACCCAGTACTTC; CDR3 protein: CASSQVGVTGETQYF
J gene: TRBJ2-1; D gene: -; clone size: -; V gene: TRBV20-1; CDR3 DNA: TGCAGTGCTCAGAAACCACAGGGAGGTGCCTACAATGAGCAGTTCTTC; CDR3 protein: CSAQKPQGGAYNEQFF
J gene: TRBJ1-4; D gene: -; clone size: few; V gene: TRBV7-9; CDR3 DNA: TGTGCCAGCAGCTTAGCGAGGACTGGTCGCGAAAAACTGTTTTTT; CDR3 protein: CASSLARTGREKLFF
J gene: TRBJ1-3; D gene: -; clone size: -; V gene: TRBV7-9; CDR3 DNA: TGTGCCAGCAGCCCAAGCCGTTTAGGTCTAACTGGAAACACCATATATTTT; CDR3 protein: CASSPSRLGLTGNTIYF
J gene: TRBJ2-5; D gene: -; clone size: -; V gene: TRBV5-6; CDR3 DNA: TGTGCCAGCAGCATCCCCGGATCGAAGTACCAAGAGACCCAGTACTTC; CDR3 protein: CASSIPGSKYQETQYF
J gene: TRBJ2-3; D gene: -; clone size: many; V gene: TRBV20-1; CDR3 DNA: TGCAGTGCTAGAGATCTGGGTCCTAGCTTCAGCACAGATACGCAGTATTTT; CDR3 protein: CSARDLGPSFSTDTQYF
J gene: TRBJ2-7; D gene: TRBD1; clone size: -; V gene: TRBV7-2; CDR3 DNA: TGTGCCAGCAGCTTAGGAGGCGGGACAGGGGACGGAGAGCAGTACTTC; CDR3 protein: CASSLGGGTGDGEQYF
J gene: TRBJ2-5; D gene: -; clone size: few; V gene: TRBV19; CDR3 DNA: TGTGCCAGTAGTATAGTCTGGCTAGCGACAAGACAAGAGACCCAGTACTTC; CDR3 protein: CASSIVWLATRQETQYF
J gene: TRBJ2-7; D gene: TRBD1; clone size: many; V gene: TRBV6-1; CDR3 DNA: TGTGCCAGCAGCCAAGGGATGCAGGGGGCTCGATCGGCCTACGAGCAGTACTTC; CDR3 protein: CASSQGMQGARSAYEQYF
J gene: TRBJ1-4; D gene: -; clone size: many; V gene: TRBV12-5; CDR3 DNA: TGTGCTAGTGGTTTGGTGCAGGGCGGTTTTAATGAAAAACTGTTTTTT; CDR3 protein: CASGLVQGGFNEKLFF
J gene: TRBJ2-1; D gene: -; clone size: -; V gene: TRBV4-1; CDR3 DNA: TGCGCCAGCAGCCAAACACCCCACAGGGACAATGAGCAGTTCTTC; CDR3 protein: CASSQTPHRDNEQFF